These 26 T cell receptor beta chains share one sample of origin, sequenced in a study of T cell changes during pregnancy in multiple sclerosis. Data came from immunoSEQ multiplex PCR; TCRdb stores just in-frame clones and leaves some out. In the table there are about 100,000 clones, around 93% of which are singletons. The starting material was peripheral blood, obtained after pregnancy. The receptor source for this set is a female donor with multiple sclerosis, enrolled in a pregnancy study.

The J gene is TRBJ2-5, the V gene TRBV5-4, with D possibly matching TRBD2 (6 bases). Per germline, CDR1 SGHNT and CDR2 YYREEE (reference sequence). This CDR3 contains 15 residues. V gave up 4 bases and J gave up 1 base, with 14 bases separating them. The DNA for the CDR3 is TGTGCCAGCAGCAGCTCCACGGGACTCCAAGAGACCCAGTACTTC. Translated, it gives CASSSSTGLQETQYF.

The chain couples TRBV20-1 to TRBJ2-1, with a tentative D call TRBD2 (6 bases). V lost 3 bases and J lost 7, with 7 bases in between. Germline V gene data show CDR1 as DFQATT and CDR2 as SNEGSKA (reference sequence). The CDR3 has 11 residues. In DNA form, the CDR3 reads TGCAGTGCTAGCGGGAGAAATGAGCAGTTCTTC. Its protein product is CSASGRNEQFF.

DNA of the CDR3: TGTGCCAGCTCACCACCTAACGGGAATGGCTACACCTTC. Encoded protein: CASSPPNGNGYTF. The chain carries TRBV18 and TRBJ1-2; D remains unclear. Germline V lookup: CDR1 KGHSH, CDR2 LQKENI. This CDR3 comprises 13 residues. Trimming pared 0 bases from V and 6 bases from J, leaving 8 bases between.

This chain uses TRBV30 with TRBJ2-3; 9 bases agree with TRBD1. The V gene end was trimmed by 1 base and the J gene end by 4 bases; junction bases not matched to a gene: 9. The CDR3 sequence is 16 residues long. In germline, CDR1 is GTSNPN, CDR2 SVGIG (reference sequence). CDR3 DNA sequence: TGTGCCTGGAGTGCGACGGGACAGGGTGGAGCAGATACGCAGTATTTT. It yields the protein CAWSATGQGGADTQYF. Full variable domain (outside the CDR3, taken from reference TRBV30 and TRBJ2-3): SQTIHQWPATLVQPVGSPLSLECTVEGTSNPNLYWYRQAAGRGLQLLFYSVGIGQISSEVPQNLSASRPQDRQFILSSKKLLLSDSGFYLCAWSATGQGGADTQYFGPGTRLTVL.

The chain couples TRBV6-5 to TRBJ1-5; maybe TRBD1 (5 bases). V was cut by 6 bases and J by 1 base, with 13 bases left in between. Germline values: CDR1 MNHEY, CDR2 SVGAGI. CDR3 length: 15 amino acids. This CDR3 is CASSPSDISNQPQHF. In nucleotides, the CDR3 is TGTGCCAGCAGCCCTTCGGACATAAGCAATCAGCCCCAGCATTTT.

J is TRBJ1-5 and V is TRBV7-2; no firm D call. The germline gives CDR1 SGHTA, CDR2 FQGNSA. The CDR3 covers 14 residues. Deletions cut 3 bases from V and 2 bases from J, with 8 bases between. CDR3 sequence reads: CASSFFTGNQPQHF. CDR3 sequence (DNA): TGTGCCAGCAGCTTCTTCACGGGCAATCAGCCCCAGCATTTT.

The chain has TRBV9 and TRBJ2-1; 7 bases align to TRBD2. CDR1 is SGDLS and CDR2 is YYNGEE in the germline V gene. J was trimmed by 9 bases and V by 4 bases; bases with no gene match: 13. The CDR3 is 15 amino acids. DNA of the CDR3: TGTGCCAGCAGCCTGGTGGTGGGAGGGCCACCTGAGCAGTTCTTC. This encodes CASSLVVGGPPEQFF.

The chain uses TRBV28 and TRBJ2-7; unclear D gene. The length of the CDR3 is 15 residues. V shed 1 base and J shed 1 base, with 11 bases lying between them. CDR1 and CDR2 from the germline V gene are MDHEN and SYDVKM. CDR3 protein: CASSLFGKESYEQYF. CDR3 in DNA: TGTGCCAGCAGTTTATTCGGAAAGGAGTCCTACGAGCAGTACTTC.

This chain links TRBV5-6 with TRBJ2-5, with D perhaps TRBD1 (5 bases). CDR3 length: 15 amino acids. Trimming took 0 bases from V and 5 from J, leaving 14 bases between them. Per germline, CDR1 SGHDT and CDR2 YYEEEE. CDR3 in DNA: TGTGCCAGCAGCTTGGATGGCTTGGGGCTGGAGACCCAGTACTTC. This gives the protein CASSLDGLGLETQYF.

This chain uses TRBV7-9 with TRBJ2-5; D remains ambiguous. This CDR3 has 15 amino acids. Germline V CDR1 and CDR2: SEHNR, FQNEAQ (reference sequence). Trimming left V 5 bases short and J 5 bases short, with 18 bases between. CDR3 DNA sequence: TGTGCCAGCAGCCTTAATCGGCGGAAAGAGGAGACCCAGTACTTC. Its protein is CASSLNRRKEETQYF.

The rearrangement uses TRBV30 and TRBJ1-6; 7 bases are a match to TRBD1. With 4 bases clipped from V and 6 bases from J, the junction kept 9 bases outside the gene matches. CDR1 and CDR2 from the germline V gene are GTSNPN and SVGIG (reference sequence). The CDR3 extends over 15 amino acids. The CDR3 bases are TGTGCCTGGACGACGGACAGGTTCGCTAATTCACCCCTCCACTTT. It yields the protein CAWTTDRFANSPLHF.

The chain employs TRBV19 and TRBJ1-1; 7 bases line up with TRBD1. This CDR3 spans 15 amino acids. V was clipped by 5 bases and J by 0 bases; unmatched bases: 6. From germline, CDR1 is LNHDA and CDR2 SQIVND (reference sequence). CDR3 sequence: CASSPRQGMNTEAFF. The CDR3 bases are TGTGCCAGTAGTCCCCGACAGGGAATGAACACTGAAGCTTTCTTT.

This clone has a single count. The chain couples TRBV5-1 to TRBJ2-3, with 10 bases identical to TRBD1. The V gene's germline CDR1 is SGHRS and CDR2 YFSETQ. The CDR3 totals 15 residues. V lost 0 bases, J lost 5 bases, and 3 bases stayed unmatched. The CDR3 nucleotides are TGCGCCAGCAGCTTGGGACAGGGGGCAAAAGATACGCAGTATTTT. The encoded protein is CASSLGQGAKDTQYF.

The chain combines TRBV5-1 with TRBJ2-2; D remains unclear. The V end lost 4 bases, the J end lost 0 bases, and 7 bases lay between the germline ends. Looked up from germline, CDR1 is SGHRS and CDR2 is YFSETQ. The length of the CDR3 is 14 residues. CDR3 residues: CASSLRSNTGELFF. The CDR3 DNA reads TGCGCCAGCAGCCTACGATCGAACACCGGGGAGCTGTTTTTT.

This clone was seen only once. This rearrangement joins TRBV2 to TRBJ2-1; 10 positions match TRBD1. CDR3 length equals 15 residues. Germline CDR1 is SNHLY and CDR2 is FYNNEI. The V and J ends lost 6 bases and 8 bases, in that order; junction bases with no gene match: 10. The CDR3: CASSTGTGEVDEQFF. In DNA, the CDR3 is TGTGCCAGCAGCACCGGGACAGGGGAAGTCGATGAGCAGTTCTTC. The full variable domain, with the rest looked up from reference TRBV2 and TRBJ2-1, is EPEVTQTPSHQVTQMGQEVILRCVPISNHLYFYWYRQILGQKVEFLVSFYNNEISEKSEIFDDQFSVERPDGSNFTLKIRSTKLEDSAMYFCASSTGTGEVDEQFFGPGTRLTVL.

The J gene is TRBJ2-7, the V gene TRBV9; TRBD2 matches at 7 bases. The CDR3 is made up of 14 amino acids. With V trimmed by 0 bases and J by 3 bases, 3 bases remained unmatched. CDR1 and CDR2 (germline): SGDLS, YYNGEE. Here the CDR3 reads CASSVAGGFYEQYF. CDR3 DNA: TGTGCCAGCAGCGTAGCGGGGGGTTTCTACGAGCAGTACTTC.

V and J are TRBV27 and TRBJ1-6; 7 bases map to TRBD1. J lost 7 bases, V lost 6 bases, and 6 bases had no gene match. The germline gives CDR1 MNHEY, CDR2 SMNVEV (reference sequence). The CDR3 is 14 amino acids. The CDR3 spells CASSWDSPNSPLHF. The DNA for the CDR3 is TGTGCCAGCAGCTGGGACAGCCCGAATTCACCCCTCCACTTT.

The chain joins TRBV27 to TRBJ2-7; TRBD2 is a possible D gene (6 bases). CDR3 length equals 15 residues. The germline V gene encodes CDR1 MNHEY and CDR2 SMNVEV (reference sequence). The ends were cut back, 10 bases at V and 0 bases at J, with 19 bases in the middle. The CDR3 sequence is CATSKEGRISYEQYF. CDR3 bases: TGTGCCACTTCCAAGGAGGGGAGGATCTCCTACGAGCAGTACTTC.

This chain uses TRBV29-1 with TRBJ1-2; TRBD1 agrees at 8 bases. CDR1 is SQVTM and CDR2 is ANQGSEA in the germline V gene. The CDR3 loop spans 14 amino acids. Trimming cost V 3 bases and J 8 bases; bases outside gene matches: 11. The CDR3 is CSVDPGQGLVGYTF. The CDR3 nucleotides read TGCAGCGTTGACCCCGGACAGGGCCTCGTCGGCTACACCTTC. Variable domain in full (rest from reference TRBV29-1 and TRBJ1-2): SAVISQKPSRDICQRGTSLTIQCQVDSQVTMMFWYRQQPGQSLTLIATANQGSEATYESGFVIDKFPISRPNLTFSTLTVSNMSPEDSSIYLCSVDPGQGLVGYTFGSGTRLTVV.

The rearrangement links TRBV18 to TRBJ1-1; 9 nucleotides match TRBD1. CDR3 size: 14 residues. Per the germline V gene, CDR1 is KGHSH and CDR2 is LQKENI. The V segment lost 4 bases and the J segment 4 bases; nucleotides outside the gene matches: 4. In nucleotides, the CDR3 is TGTGCCAGCTCACGGGACAGGGTGAGCACTGAAGCTTTCTTT. It is translated as CASSRDRVSTEAFF.

This chain uses TRBV5-4 with TRBJ2-3, with 8 bases matching TRBD2. The CDR3 loop spans 16 amino acids. V gave up 0 bases and J gave up 3 bases; unmatched junction bases: 6. CDR1 is SGHNT, CDR2 YYREEE, per germline (reference sequence). The CDR3 loop reads CASSLASGGRTDTQYF. The CDR3 bases are TGTGCCAGCAGCTTGGCCTCGGGGGGGAGGACAGATACGCAGTATTTT.

The chain carries TRBV29-1 and TRBJ1-4; maybe TRBD1 (6 bases). Trimming stripped 4 bases from V and 8 bases from J, with 11 bases between. Germline CDR1 SQVTM, CDR2 ANQGSEA. This CDR3 has 12 amino acids. CDR3 DNA sequence: TGCAGCGTTGGCAGGGGCGGAGAAAAACTGTTTTTT. Its translation: CSVGRGGEKLFF.

V is TRBV9 and J is TRBJ2-1, with D maybe TRBD2 (5 bases). Germline V CDR1 and CDR2: SGDLS, YYNGEE. The length of the CDR3 is 15 residues. Trimming took off 3 bases at V and 7 bases at J, with 17 bases between the two ends. The CDR3 is CASSASGIIGNEQFF. The DNA of the CDR3 is TGTGCCAGCAGCGCATCCGGGATCATAGGGAATGAGCAGTTCTTC.

The chain carries TRBV7-2 and TRBJ2-4; D unresolved. The CDR3 spans 16 residues. V lost 6 bases to trimming and J lost 3 bases, with 18 bases between them. Germline V gene lookup returns CDR1 SGHTA and CDR2 FQGNSA. The CDR3 bases are TGTGCCAGCAGTCCAAATGAGAGGTTGGGCAAAAACATTCAGTACTTC. Its protein product is CASSPNERLGKNIQYF.

This rearrangement joins TRBV18 to TRBJ2-5; 7 nucleotides line up with TRBD1. The CDR3 extends over 14 amino acids. The germline gives CDR1 KGHSH, CDR2 LQKENI. V shed 3 bases, J shed 5 bases, and the junction held 6 bases outside the gene matches. The CDR3 loop is CASSPWDRRETQYF. The CDR3 region has the DNA TGTGCCAGCTCACCGTGGGACAGAAGGGAGACCCAGTACTTC.

The chain uses TRBV6-6 and TRBJ2-7; TRBD1 aligns across 8 bases. The trim removed 5 bases at V and 4 bases at J, leaving 7 bases unmatched. CDR1 MNHNY and CDR2 SVGAGI come from the germline V gene (reference sequence). This CDR3 comprises 14 residues. The CDR3 region is CASSRGQGGYEQYF. CDR3 DNA: TGTGCCAGCAGTAGAGGACAGGGCGGGTACGAGCAGTACTTC.